Listed below are T cell receptor beta chains from one sample, sequenced in a study of CD8+CD57+ T cells in acquired aplastic anemia. MiXCR, run by TCRdb on the reads, gives a single entry per CDR3 protein. In the table there are approximately 190,000 distinct CDR3 sequences, around half of which are singletons. The specimen sequenced was sorted CD4+, CD8+, or CD8+CD57+ T cells (not recorded which) from PBMCs. The source of these receptors is a human donor with aplastic anemia. Both conserved end residues are part of each CDR3. The D gene is left open where the match is weak. Clone size is stated in some rows and not others, as once, few, many or a class when expanded.

d_call	j_call	v_call	clone_size	cdr3_nt	cdr3_aa
TRBD1	TRBJ1-2	TRBV24-1	few	TGTGCCACCAGTGATGGGGACAGAACGAACTATGGCTACACCTTC	CATSDGDRTNYGYTF
NA	TRBJ2-3	TRBV10-1	NA	TGCGCCAGCAGTGAGTCGGAAAGATTCACAGATACGCAGTATTTT	CASSESERFTDTQYF
TRBD2	TRBJ2-1	TRBV20-1	once	TGCAGTGCTAGGAGTCGGGAGGATGAGCAGTTCTTC	CSARSREDEQFF
NA	TRBJ1-4	TRBV7-4	many	TGTGCCAGCAGCTTAGATCCCCGGCGGACTAATGAAAAACTGTTTTTT	CASSLDPRRTNEKLFF
NA	TRBJ1-6	TRBV10-3	NA	TGTGCCATCAGTGAGTCCTTGTCAGGGTCTACGTTGACCTATAATTCACCCCTCCACTTT	CAISESLSGSTLTYNSPLHF
NA	TRBJ1-1	TRBV20-1	NA	TGCAGAGTTGCCGGACAGCTAGTGAACACTGAAGCTTTCTTT	CRVAGQLVNTEAFF
TRBD1	TRBJ1-1	TRBV10-3	NA	TGTGCCTCTCGGACAGGGGGAGGGAACACTGAAGCTTTCTTT	CASRTGGGNTEAFF
NA	TRBJ2-1	TRBV20-1	NA	TGCAGTGCTATGGCGGGAATGGGGAATGAGCAGTTCTTC	CSAMAGMGNEQFF
NA	TRBJ2-7	TRBV20-1	many	TGCAGTGCTAGAGGAACCCTTAATTACGAGCAGTACTTC	CSARGTLNYEQYF
TRBD1	TRBJ1-2	TRBV6-1	NA	TGTGCCAGCAGTGAAACCCCGGGACAGTTCTATGGCTACACCTTC	CASSETPGQFYGYTF
TRBD2	TRBJ2-1	TRBV10-3	few	TGTGCCACCCTAGCGGGGGTCAACAATGAGCAGTTCTTC	CATLAGVNNEQFF
TRBD2	TRBJ2-3	TRBV9	many	TGTGCCAGCAGCGTAGGCGGACTAGCCCATACAGATACGCAGTATTTT	CASSVGGLAHTDTQYF
NA	TRBJ2-4	TRBV5-5	few	TGTGCCAGCAGCTACCGGGACCGCAAAAACATTCAGTACTTC	CASSYRDRKNIQYF
NA	TRBJ2-5	TRBV2	NA	TGTGCCAGCGATCAGCAAGAGACCCAGTACTTC	CASDQQETQYF
NA	TRBJ1-1	TRBV15	once	TGTGCCACCAGCAGAGATAAGAACGGTGAAGCTTTCTTT	CATSRDKNGEAFF
NA	TRBJ2-7	TRBV15	NA	TGTGCCACCAGCAGAGATCGCGGAGCTTCCTACGAGCAGTACTTC	CATSRDRGASYEQYF
NA	TRBJ2-5	TRBV29-1	NA	TGCAGCGTTGAGGCGGCAGGGGACGAAGAGACCCAGTACTTC	CSVEAAGDEETQYF
NA	TRBJ2-2	TRBV6-1	many	TGTGCCAGCAGCCTTGACACCACCGGGGAGCTGTTTTTT	CASSLDTTGELFF
TRBD1	TRBJ2-3	TRBV24-1	NA	TGTGCCACCAGTGATAAGCCGGGACAGGGTCGGACAGATACGCAGTATTTT	CATSDKPGQGRTDTQYF
NA	TRBJ1-2	TRBV12-3/TRBV12-4	many	TGTGCCAGCAGTTTAGGGTCAGAGGGTGGCTACACCTTC	CASSLGSEGGYTF
TRBD2	TRBJ2-1	TRBV11-2	few	TGTGCCAGCAGCTTAGGCCTAGCGGGAGGGTACTATGAGCAGTTCTTC	CASSLGLAGGYYEQFF
TRBD2	TRBJ2-1	TRBV12-3/TRBV12-4	NA	TGTGCCAGCAGTTTACGGGTGGGGCTAGCGGGGGGCCACAATGAGCAGTTCTTC	CASSLRVGLAGGHNEQFF
NA	TRBJ1-5	TRBV19	NA	TGTGCCAGTAGTATAGAGGGGGGGCTCAATCAGCCCCAGCATTTT	CASSIEGGLNQPQHF
NA	TRBJ1-2	TRBV6-1	many	TGTGCCAGCAGTGAAGCAAAGGGTGGCTATGGCTACACCTTC	CASSEAKGGYGYTF
NA	TRBJ1-4	TRBV20-1	NA	TGCAGTGCCCCGGACAGTGAAAATGGGAAACTGTTTTTT	CSAPDSENGKLFF
NA	TRBJ1-1	TRBV10-3	NA	TGTGCCATCGGGGAGGGGACTGAAGCTTTCTTT	CAIGEGTEAFF
NA	TRBJ2-7	TRBV29-1	NA	TGCAGCGTTGAGACCCCTAACTCCTACGAGCAGTACTTC	CSVETPNSYEQYF
TRBD2	TRBJ2-1	TRBV10-3	NA	TGTGCCATCAGGGAGACTAGCGCCAATGAGCAGTTCTTC	CAIRETSANEQFF
NA	TRBJ2-5	TRBV20-1	NA	TGCAGTGCTTATGGGGGACTTCAAGAGACCCAGTACTTC	CSAYGGLQETQYF
NA	TRBJ2-6	TRBV15	few	TGTGCCACCAGCAGAGATAGTTCCGCCGGGGCCAACGTCCTGACTTTC	CATSRDSSAGANVLTF
TRBD2	TRBJ2-1	TRBV4-3	NA	TGCGCCAGCAGCCAAGACCGGGAGGGGGGGAATGAGCAGTTCTTC	CASSQDREGGNEQFF
NA	TRBJ2-2	TRBV14	many	TGTGCCAGCAGCCCTGGGCGGGGGCGAACCGGGGAGCTGTTTTTT	CASSPGRGRTGELFF
NA	TRBJ2-7	TRBV25-1	few	TGTGCCAGCTCACCTCAGGGGGGGAGCTCCTACGAGCAGTACTTC	CASSPQGGSSYEQYF
NA	TRBJ2-2	TRBV5-1	many	TGCGCCAGCAGCCCCGGGACGGGTAACACCGGGGAGCTGTTTTTT	CASSPGTGNTGELFF
NA	TRBJ1-5	TRBV19	NA	TGTGCCAGTAGTACTGAAGTTGGACGGGGCAATCAGCCCCAGCATTTT	CASSTEVGRGNQPQHF
TRBD2	TRBJ2-1	TRBV20-1	NA	TGCAGTGCTAGTGCCCCCCCGGCGGGAGTTGTTTTCTTC	CSASAPPAGVVFF
NA	TRBJ1-1	TRBV10-3	many	TGTGCCATCAGGGGCTTGGACCCCATGAACACTGAAGCTTTCTTT	CAIRGLDPMNTEAFF
NA	TRBJ2-4	TRBV7-2	NA	TGTGCCAGCAGCTTAGTCTACGGGGACATTCAGTACTTC	CASSLVYGDIQYF
NA	TRBJ1-6	TRBV7-8	NA	TGTGCCAGCAGTGAGATGGCAGGGGCTAATTCACCCCTCCACTTT	CASSEMAGANSPLHF
NA	TRBJ2-3	TRBV29-1	NA	TGCAGCGCGAAATTTAGCGGCCGCACAGATACGCAGTATTTT	CSAKFSGRTDTQYF
TRBD1	TRBJ1-2	TRBV20-1	few	TGCAGTGCTAGAGATCCAAGGACAGGGGGTGGCTACACCTTC	CSARDPRTGGGYTF
NA	TRBJ1-2	TRBV5-5	NA	TGTGCCAGCAGCCCACAGGGCTCCGGTGGCTACACCTTC	CASSPQGSGGYTF
NA	TRBJ1-6	TRBV7-2	NA	TGTGCCAGCAGCTTAGCGAAGGGAGGGCCGAATTCACCCCTCCACTTT	CASSLAKGGPNSPLHF
TRBD1	TRBJ1-2	TRBV2	NA	TGTGCCAGCTCACCACAGACAGGGGTGAACTATGGCTACACCTTC	CASSPQTGVNYGYTF
NA	TRBJ2-3	TRBV7-8	NA	TGTGCCAGCAGCTTAGTTATCAGGGGAGAAGAGGATACGCAGTATTTT	CASSLVIRGEEDTQYF
TRBD1	TRBJ1-1	TRBV11-2	NA	TGTGCCAGCAGCCCGTCAGGGGGGAAGAACACTGAAGCTTTCTTT	CASSPSGGKNTEAFF
TRBD1	TRBJ1-2	TRBV10-3	NA	TGTGCCATCTCACCGGGACAGGGACCCGTACGCTACACCTTC	CAISPGQGPVRYTF
NA	TRBJ2-3	TRBV24-1	few	TGTGCCACCAGTGATTTGGGGGTGGGCTTTGACACAGATACGCAGTATTTT	CATSDLGVGFDTDTQYF
NA	TRBJ1-5	TRBV2	NA	TGTGCCAGCAGTGCATCGGGGGATCGCAATCAGCCCCAGCATTTT	CASSASGDRNQPQHF
NA	TRBJ2-7	TRBV11-2	many	TGTGCCAGCAGCTTAGATATCCTCCGTCGCGACTACGAGCAGTACTTC	CASSLDILRRDYEQYF
NA	TRBJ2-1	TRBV30	few	TGTGCCTGGACCCCCCCAGCGGGTAGGGTGGCGAATGAGCAGTTCTTC	CAWTPPAGRVANEQFF
NA	TRBJ2-4	TRBV29-1	many	TGCAGCGTTGAAGAGAAAGGCCTAAGAAACATTCAGTACTTC	CSVEEKGLRNIQYF
NA	TRBJ1-6	TRBV20-1	NA	TGCAGTGCTAGAGCTGGGGGGGAAACACCCCTCCACTTT	CSARAGGETPLHF
TRBD1	TRBJ2-7	TRBV24-1	NA	TGTGCCACCAGTCAGGGGGCCTACGAGCAGTACTTC	CATSQGAYEQYF
NA	TRBJ1-2	TRBV29-1	NA	TGCAGCGTTGAGGGTCCGACCAACTATGGCTACACCTTC	CSVEGPTNYGYTF
NA	TRBJ2-3	TRBV6-5	many	TGTGCCAGCAGAACCACAGGAGGCACGCAGTATTTT	CASRTTGGTQYF
TRBD1	TRBJ1-1	TRBV10-3	NA	TGTGCCATCAGTGGCACCGGGACAGTGAACACTGAAGCTTTCTTT	CAISGTGTVNTEAFF